This TCR beta chain was captured in a study of T cells after yellow fever vaccination. MiXCR was run by TCRdb on the 5' RACE reads, yielding one entry per CDR3 protein. This table holds roughly 85,000 distinct CDR3 sequences, less than 15% found once. General study findings and limits: There was a small share of clonotypes that showed up in both the CD4 and CD8 compartments.

V dropped 1 base and J dropped 4 bases, with 11 bases sitting between them. CDR3 length: 15 amino acids. The chain links TRBV12-3 or TRBV12-4 to TRBJ2-1; D call uncertain. This specimen consisted of CD8+ T cells not binding an NS4B(214-222) dextramer, sorted from PBMCs, obtained approximately 22 days after the first yellow fever vaccination. The receptor was derived from a man younger than 30 who received the YFV17D yellow fever vaccine. The CDR3 region has the DNA TGTGCCAGCAGTTTAGGGGCGGACGGGTACAATGAGCAGTTCTTC. This codes for CASSLGADGYNEQFF.